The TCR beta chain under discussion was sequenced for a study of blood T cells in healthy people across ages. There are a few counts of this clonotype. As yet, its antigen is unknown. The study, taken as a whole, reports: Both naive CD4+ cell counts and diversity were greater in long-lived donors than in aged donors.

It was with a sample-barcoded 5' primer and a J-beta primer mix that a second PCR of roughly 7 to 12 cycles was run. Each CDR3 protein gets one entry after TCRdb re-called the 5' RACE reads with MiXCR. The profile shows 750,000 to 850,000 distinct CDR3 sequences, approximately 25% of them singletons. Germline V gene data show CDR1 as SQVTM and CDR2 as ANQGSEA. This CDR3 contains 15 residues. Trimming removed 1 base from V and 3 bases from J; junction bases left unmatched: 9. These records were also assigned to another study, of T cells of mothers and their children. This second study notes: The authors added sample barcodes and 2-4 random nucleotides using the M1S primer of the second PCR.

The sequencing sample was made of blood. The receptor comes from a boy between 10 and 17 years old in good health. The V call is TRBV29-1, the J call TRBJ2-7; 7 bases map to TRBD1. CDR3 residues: CSVEGGDRAYYEQYF. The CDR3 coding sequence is TGCAGCGTTGAAGGTGGGGACAGAGCCTACTACGAGCAGTACTTC.